This T cell receptor (beta chain) was sequenced during a study of siplizumab effects on memory and regulatory T cells. Germline CDR1 LNHDA, CDR2 SQIVND (reference sequence). The V end was cut by 6 bases, the J end by 0 bases, with 12 bases between. The CDR3 sequence is 15 residues long. For this clone: Its antigen is not identified.

Study observations and caveats: Siplizumab significantly brought down the alloreactive sequences that trace back to unstimulated CD4+ memory cells. Apparently key alloresponse contributors, naive T cells also seemed more diverse than memory cells. Unstimulated subsets captured only a minor fraction of alloreactive clones.

It was roughly 99,000 TCR templates that were assayed per sample. TCRdb's table, derived via immunoSEQ multiplex PCR, lists solely in-frame clones and lacks some. The sample yields around 97,000 clones, about 94% seen once. The chain carries TRBV19 and TRBJ1-5, with D possibly matching TRBD1 (5 bases). Sequenced sample: non-Treg CD4+ T cells sorted from blood. This receptor was obtained from a human donor in good health. CDR3 DNA: TGTGCCAGTAGCCGGGGGAGGTATAGCAATCAGCCCCAGCATTTT. Protein: CASSRGRYSNQPQHF.